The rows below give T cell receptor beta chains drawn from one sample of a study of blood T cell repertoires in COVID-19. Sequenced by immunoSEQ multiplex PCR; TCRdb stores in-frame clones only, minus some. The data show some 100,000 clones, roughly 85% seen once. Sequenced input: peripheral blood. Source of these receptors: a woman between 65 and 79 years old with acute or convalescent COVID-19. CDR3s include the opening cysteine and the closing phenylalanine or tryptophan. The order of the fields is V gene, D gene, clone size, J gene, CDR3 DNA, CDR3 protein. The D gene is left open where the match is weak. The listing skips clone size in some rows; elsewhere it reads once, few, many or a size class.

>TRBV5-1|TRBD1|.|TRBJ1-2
TGCGCCAGCAGCCCTGAACAGGGGTGGAACTATGGCTACACCTTC
CASSPEQGWNYGYTF
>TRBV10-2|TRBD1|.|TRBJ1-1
TGCGCCAGCAGACAGGGGGCGTACACTGAAGCTTTCTTT
CASRQGAYTEAFF
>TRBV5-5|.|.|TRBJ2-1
TGTGCCAGCAGCTTGGACGTGGGCGCTCACAATGAGCAGTTCTTC
CASSLDVGAHNEQFF
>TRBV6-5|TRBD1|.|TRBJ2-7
TGTGCCAGCAGTCGGACAGGGTTCGAGCAGTACTTC
CASSRTGFEQYF
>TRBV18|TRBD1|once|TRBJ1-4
TGTGCCAGCTCACTAGAGACAGGGGGGAATGAAAAACTGTTTTTT
CASSLETGGNEKLFF
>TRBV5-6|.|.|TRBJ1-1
TGTGCCAGCAGCTTGCTTTCTAGGCGGAACACTGAAGCTTTCTTT
CASSLLSRRNTEAFF
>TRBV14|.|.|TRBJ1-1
TGTGCCAGCAGCCGCCGGGAGGGTATGTGGACTGAAGCTTTCTTT
CASSRREGMWTEAFF
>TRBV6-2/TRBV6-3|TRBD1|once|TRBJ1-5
TGTGCCAGCAGTTACTATACAGGGGCAGGTCAGCCCCAGCATTTT
CASSYYTGAGQPQHF
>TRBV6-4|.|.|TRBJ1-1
TGTGCCAGCAGTGACCGGGCAGGGGAGAGCACTGAAGCTTTCTTT
CASSDRAGESTEAFF
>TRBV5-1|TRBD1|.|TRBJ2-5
TGCGCCAGCGTAACAGGGGCCGGCGAGACCCAGTACTTC
CASVTGAGETQYF
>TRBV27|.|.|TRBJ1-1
TGTGCCAGCAGTTTATCCGGGACAATGAACACTGAAGCTTTCTTT
CASSLSGTMNTEAFF
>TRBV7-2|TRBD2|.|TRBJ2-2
TGTGCCAGCAGCTTTTTTGCGACTAGCGGGTCGGGGGAGCTGTTTTTT
CASSFFATSGSGELFF
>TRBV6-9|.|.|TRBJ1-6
TGTGCCAACCCTGACAGGAATTCACCCCTCCACTTT
CANPDRNSPLHF
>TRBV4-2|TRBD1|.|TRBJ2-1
TGTGCCAGCAGCCAAGAAATACAGGGGGCACATACCCTTTATGAGCAGTTCTTC
CASSQEIQGAHTLYEQFF
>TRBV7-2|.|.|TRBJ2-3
TGTGCCAGCAGCTTCGAAGCGACAGATACGCAGTATTTT
CASSFEATDTQYF
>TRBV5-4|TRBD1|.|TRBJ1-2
TGTGCCAGCAGCTTGGGACAGGGGTTCTATGGCTACACCTTC
CASSLGQGFYGYTF
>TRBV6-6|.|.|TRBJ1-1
TGTGCCAGCAGTTACGCGACGGGGAACACTGAAGCTTTCTTT
CASSYATGNTEAFF
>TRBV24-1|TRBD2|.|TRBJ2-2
TGTGCCGCCTCGGCGGGGGGGCCTACCGGGGAGCTGTTTTTT
CAASAGGPTGELFF